A single sample gave rise to the 17 T cell receptor beta chains below, sequenced in a study of T cell changes during pregnancy in multiple sclerosis. Clones were sequenced by immunoSEQ multiplex PCR, and TCRdb holds only the in-frame ones, with some missing. The sample records fewer than 55,000 clones, 80% to 95% being singletons. The source material was peripheral blood, sampled after pregnancy. Receptors were obtained from a female donor with multiple sclerosis, enrolled in a pregnancy study.

The chain couples TRBV29-1 to TRBJ1-2; 7 bases agree with TRBD1. CDR1 is SQVTM, CDR2 ANQGSEA, per germline. The length of the CDR3 is 14 residues. V lost 4 bases and J lost 0; bases outside the gene matches: 5. CDR3 amino acids: CSVVGGTANYGYTF. For the CDR3, the DNA is TGCAGCGTTGTGGGTGGGACAGCTAACTATGGCTACACCTTC. The whole variable domain, filled in from reference TRBV29-1 and TRBJ1-2, reads SAVISQKPSRDICQRGTSLTIQCQVDSQVTMMFWYRQQPGQSLTLIATANQGSEATYESGFVIDKFPISRPNLTFSTLTVSNMSPEDSSIYLCSVVGGTANYGYTFGSGTRLTVV.

V is TRBV9 and J is TRBJ2-7; D not certain. Trimming pared 2 bases from V and 2 bases from J, leaving 8 bases between. This CDR3 spans 13 amino acids. Looked up from germline, CDR1 is SGDLS and CDR2 is YYNGEE. The CDR3 bases are TGTGCCAGCAGCGTGGGCAGCCCCTACGAGCAGTACTTC. It encodes CASSVGSPYEQYF.

The rearrangement uses TRBV6-5 and TRBJ1-5, with a possible D match to TRBD1 (6 bases). V was clipped by 4 bases and J by 6 bases, with 16 bases between them. Per the germline V gene, CDR1 is MNHEY and CDR2 is SVGAGI. The CDR3 sequence is 15 residues long. Here the CDR3 DNA reads TGTGCCAGCAGTTCCCAGGGGCCGGTAGGTCAGCCCCAGCATTTT. Its protein product is CASSSQGPVGQPQHF.

V is TRBV7-2 and J is TRBJ2-3, with 10 nucleotides matching TRBD2. CDR3 length: 19 residues. V shed 3 bases and J 1 base; nucleotides not matched to a gene: 13. CDR1 and CDR2 from the germline V gene are SGHTA and FQGNSA. The CDR3 region has the DNA TGTGCCAGCAGCTTGGACGTAGCGGGGGGACCCTCCCGCACAGATACGCAGTATTTT. It codes for CASSLDVAGGPSRTDTQYF. The full variable domain, completed using reference TRBV7-2 and TRBJ2-3, is GAGVSQSPSNKVTEKGKDVELRCDPISGHTALYWYRQSLGQGLEFLIYFQGNSAPDKSGLPSDRFSAERTGGSVSTLTIQRTQQEDSAVYLCASSLDVAGGPSRTDTQYFGPGTRLTVL.

The gene calls are TRBV6-6 and TRBJ1-2; D is unclear. The CDR3 totals 12 residues. Per the germline V gene, CDR1 is MNHNY and CDR2 is SVGAGI (reference sequence). V was shortened by 2 bases and J by 6 bases, with 7 bases between the two germline ends. CDR3 residues: CASSYGQDGYTF. CDR3 sequence (DNA): TGTGCCAGCAGTTACGGGCAGGATGGCTACACCTTC.

The chain links TRBV6-1 to TRBJ2-7; maybe TRBD1 (6 bases). Trimming removed 8 bases from V and 0 bases from J, with 17 bases in between. The germline V gene has CDR1 MNHNS and CDR2 SASEGT. The CDR3 has 15 amino acids. The CDR3 here is CASARLQGSSYEQYF. CDR3 coding DNA: TGTGCCAGCGCGAGATTACAGGGCAGCTCCTACGAGCAGTACTTC.

The V and J genes are TRBV27 and TRBJ1-2; TRBD1 matches 11 bases. Germline lookup yields CDR1 MNHEY and CDR2 SMNVEV (reference sequence). The CDR3 is 16 amino acids. V dropped 6 bases and J dropped 5; count of bases not matched to a gene: 11. The CDR3 sequence: CASRDSGQGVSYGYTF. CDR3 DNA sequence: TGTGCCAGCAGGGACTCGGGACAGGGGGTTTCTTATGGCTACACCTTC.

The gene calls are TRBV19 and TRBJ2-3; the D gene is possibly TRBD2 (7 bases). The V end was cut by 6 bases, the J end by 4 bases, with 14 bases between. The CDR3 spans 14 residues. Germline V gene lookup returns CDR1 LNHDA and CDR2 SQIVND (reference sequence). DNA of the CDR3: TGTGCCAGTAGGCTGAGGGGGGGTGCAGATACGCAGTATTTT. Protein: CASRLRGGADTQYF.

The gene calls are TRBV18 and TRBJ2-7; D call uncertain. Between the trimmed V and J ends, which lost 3 bases and 8 bases, there was a span of 20 bases. Germline V gene sequence: CDR1 KGHSH, CDR2 LQKENI. The CDR3 length is 15 residues. In DNA, the CDR3 is TGTGCCAGCTCACCGAGTAACGACGCCCCAGGAAAGCAGTACTTC. Encoded protein: CASSPSNDAPGKQYF.

This chain connects TRBV7-8 to TRBJ1-3, with D possibly matching TRBD1 (6 bases). V lost 7 bases and J lost 4, with 23 bases in between. This CDR3 spans 17 amino acids. Germline values: CDR1 SGHVS, CDR2 FQNEAQ. CDR3 coding DNA: TGTGCCAGCATTTTACTGGTGGGGATTGGGGGCGGAAACACCATATATTTT. Translation gives CASILLVGIGGGNTIYF. Variable domain in full (rest from reference TRBV7-8 and TRBJ1-3): GAGVSQSPRYKVAKRGQDVALRCDPISGHVSLFWYQQALGQGPEFLTYFQNEAQLDKSGLPSDRFFAERPEGSVSTLKIQRTQQEDSAVYLCASILLVGIGGGNTIYFGEGSWLTVV.

The chain employs TRBV5-4 and TRBJ2-5; D gene uncertain. Deletions cut 0 bases from V and 3 bases from J, with 6 bases between. CDR1 and CDR2 (germline): SGHNT, YYREEE (reference sequence). The length of the CDR3 is 13 residues. CDR3: CASSLEPEETQYF. For the CDR3, the DNA is TGTGCCAGCAGCTTGGAACCAGAAGAGACCCAGTACTTC.

This chain links TRBV7-8 with TRBJ2-1; TRBD1 aligns across 7 bases. The CDR3 sequence is 14 residues long. The germline CDR1 and CDR2 sequences are SGHVS and FQNEAQ. Germline trimming cut 6 bases from V and 4 bases from J; bases unmatched to any gene: 6. The CDR3 sequence: CASRDRVGYNEQFF. CDR3 DNA sequence: TGTGCCAGCAGAGACAGGGTGGGGTACAATGAGCAGTTCTTC.

The rearrangement uses TRBV5-6 and TRBJ2-7; the D is unclear. V was pared by 1 base and J by 4 bases, with 6 bases between. The CDR3 contains 12 residues. CDR1 is SGHDT, CDR2 YYEEEE, per germline. CDR3 sequence (DNA): TGTGCCAGCAGCTTGAGAGATTACGAGCAGTACTTC. This encodes CASSLRDYEQYF.

The genes are TRBV2 and TRBJ1-2; the D gene is possibly TRBD1 (6 bases). Germline V gene data show CDR1 as SNHLY and CDR2 as FYNNEI. The CDR3 covers 14 residues. V lost 4 bases to trimming and J lost 7 bases, with 16 bases between them. CDR3 DNA: TGTGCCAGCAGTGTGACAACAGGGATGGGTGGCTACACCTTC. Its translation is CASSVTTGMGGYTF.

Remarks on this clone: Since no conserved phenylalanine or tryptophan closes the CDR3, a read error is the likely cause. The limits of the CDR3 on the DNA are not certain, so only TCRdb's listed CDR3 is given. This chain connects TRBV6-4 to TRBJ1-5. Germline V gene sequence: CDR1 MRHNA, CDR2 SNTAGT. Both ends counted, the CDR3 spans 9 residues. CDR3 loop: CAKHRDFFA.

The chain employs TRBV19 and TRBJ1-3, with 7 bases that match TRBD1. With V trimmed by 0 bases and J by 4 bases, 3 bases remained unmatched. The V gene's germline CDR1 is LNHDA and CDR2 SQIVND (reference sequence). The CDR3 spans 15 residues. Here the CDR3 reads CASSIDGTEGNTIYF. CDR3 DNA: TGTGCCAGTAGTATAGACGGGACAGAAGGAAACACCATATATTTT.

This clone was seen only once. CDR3 in amino acids: CASSWGGTGNTIYF. CDR3 in DNA: TGTGCCAGCAGTTGGGGAGGGACTGGAAACACCATATATTTT. The V call is TRBV6-5, the J call TRBJ1-3, with D unresolved. This CDR3 is built from 14 residues. Germline assignment: CDR1 MNHEY and CDR2 SVGAGI. V dropped 4 bases and J dropped 2 bases, with 9 bases sitting between them.